Here is one T cell receptor (beta chain) with its context. The target antigen is unknown. This entry comes from a study of T cell responses to AZD1222 COVID-19 vaccine. Study-wide results and caveats: Donors skewed white British and female; clonal diversity was possibly underestimated. Breadth and depth of Spike-specific TCRs rose after two AZD1222 doses. Every sample of the repertoires postdated the peak T cell response.

V was pared by 5 bases and J by 11 bases, with 10 bases of the junction left unmatched. Germline CDR1 is KGHSH and CDR2 is LQKENI. This CDR3 spans 15 amino acids. The method was immunoSEQ multiplex PCR; TCRdb's version includes in-frame clones alone and lacks a portion of them. The table includes some 120,000 clones, 75% to 95% detected once. The chain has TRBV18 and TRBJ2-3; 13 bases agree with TRBD2. This material consisted of peripheral blood, taken 28 days after the second dose of the MenACWY control vaccine. This TCR was sampled from an adult who received the MenACWY meningococcal vaccine as a control. CDR3 in DNA: TGTGCCAGCTCAGGAGGACTAGCGGGAGTAGCCCAGCAGTATTTT. Residues: CASSGGLAGVAQQYF. Full variable domain (remainder filled in from reference TRBV18 and TRBJ2-3): NAGVMQNPRHLVRRRGQEARLRCSPMKGHSHVYWYRQLPEEGLKFMVYLQKENIIDESGMPKERFSAEFPKEGPSILRIQQVVRGDSAAYFCASSGGLAGVAQQYFGPGTRLTVL.